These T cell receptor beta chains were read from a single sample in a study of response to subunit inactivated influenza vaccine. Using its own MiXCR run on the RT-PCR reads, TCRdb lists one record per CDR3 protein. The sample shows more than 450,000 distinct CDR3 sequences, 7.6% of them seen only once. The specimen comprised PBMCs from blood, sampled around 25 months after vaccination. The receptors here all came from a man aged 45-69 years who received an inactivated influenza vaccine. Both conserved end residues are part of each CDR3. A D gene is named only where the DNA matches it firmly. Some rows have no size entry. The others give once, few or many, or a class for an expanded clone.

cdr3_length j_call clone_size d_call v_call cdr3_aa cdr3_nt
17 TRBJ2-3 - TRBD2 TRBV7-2 CASSSSLLAGARDTQYF TGTGCCAGCAGCTCAAGCCTCTTAGCGGGAGCTAGGGATACGCAGTATTTT
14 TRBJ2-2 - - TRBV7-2 CASSLAELPGELFF TGTGCCAGCAGCTTAGCAGAACTGCCCGGGGAGCTGTTTTTT
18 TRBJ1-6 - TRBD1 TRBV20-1 CSAGDIQGASSYNSPLHF TGCAGTGCTGGCGATATACAGGGGGCGAGCTCCTATAATTCACCCCTCCACTTT
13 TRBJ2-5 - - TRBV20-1 CSARRTEQETQYF TGCAGTGCTAGACGGACAGAACAAGAGACCCAGTACTTC
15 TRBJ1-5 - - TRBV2 CASSEGRRSNQPQHF TGTGCCAGCAGCGAAGGGCGGAGGTCCAATCAGCCCCAGCATTTT
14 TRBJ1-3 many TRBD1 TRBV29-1 CSAGGQDPGNTIYF TGCAGCGCGGGGGGACAGGACCCTGGAAACACCATATATTTT
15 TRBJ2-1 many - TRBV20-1 CSAREEGTQSREQFF TGCAGTGCTAGAGAGGAGGGAACCCAATCACGCGAGCAGTTCTTC
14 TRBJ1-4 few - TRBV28 CASSLLQAVEKLFF TGTGCCAGCAGTTTACTACAGGCTGTTGAAAAACTGTTTTTT
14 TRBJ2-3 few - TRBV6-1 CASRQGYLADTQYF TGTGCCAGCAGACAGGGATATTTAGCAGATACGCAGTATTTT
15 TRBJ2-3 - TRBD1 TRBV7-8 CASSQRQGSTDTQYF TGTGCCAGCAGCCAGCGACAGGGAAGCACAGATACGCAGTATTTT
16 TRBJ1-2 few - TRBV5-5 CASSYSGHLTNYGYTF TGTGCCAGCAGCTACTCGGGACACCTTACTAACTATGGCTACACCTTC
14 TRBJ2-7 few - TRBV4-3 CASSQTGLLGEQYF TGCGCCAGCAGCCAAACGGGCCTATTGGGGGAGCAGTACTTC
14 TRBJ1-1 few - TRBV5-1 CASTSNTGTEKAFF TGCGCCAGCACCAGCAATACCGGGACCGAGAAAGCTTTCTTT
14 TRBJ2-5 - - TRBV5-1 CASRPGTNQETQYF TGCGCCAGCAGGCCCGGGACCAATCAAGAGACCCAGTACTTC
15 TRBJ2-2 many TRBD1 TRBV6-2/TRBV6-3 CASSPLLQGTGELFF TGTGCCAGCAGTCCCCTTTTACAGGGGACCGGGGAGCTGTTTTTT
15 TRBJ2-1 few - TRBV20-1 CSARDGKRPGNEQFF TGCAGTGCTAGAGATGGAAAGCGGCCTGGGAATGAGCAGTTCTTC
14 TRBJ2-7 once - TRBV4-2 CASSPRGNTYEQYF TGTGCCAGCAGCCCCCGAGGTAATACCTACGAGCAGTACTTC
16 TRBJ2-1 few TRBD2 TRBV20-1 CSAPPLAGAAYNEQFF TGCAGTGCTCCACCCCTAGCGGGAGCGGCTTACAATGAGCAGTTCTTC
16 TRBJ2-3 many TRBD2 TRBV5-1 CASSSMRGGGTDTQYF TGCGCCAGCAGCTCCATGCGGGGGGGCGGCACAGATACGCAGTATTTT
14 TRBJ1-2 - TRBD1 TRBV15 CATSRERTGGGYTF TGTGCCACCAGCAGAGAAAGGACAGGGGGAGGCTACACCTTC
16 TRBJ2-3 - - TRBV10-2 CASSGGGGLFTDTQYF TGCGCCAGCAGTGGGGGAGGTGGACTTTTCACAGATACGCAGTATTTT
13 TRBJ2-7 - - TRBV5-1 CASSIGSSYEQYF TGCGCCAGCAGCATCGGGTCTTCCTACGAGCAGTACTTC
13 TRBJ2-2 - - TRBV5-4 CASSSDSTGELFF TGTGCCAGCAGCTCGGACAGTACGGGGGAGCTGTTTTTT
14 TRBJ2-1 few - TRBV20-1 CSALAVRSYNEQFF TGCAGTGCTTTAGCGGTCCGCTCCTACAATGAGCAGTTCTTC
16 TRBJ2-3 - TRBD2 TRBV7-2 CASSPGSSGSTDTQYF TGTGCCAGCAGCCCCGGGTCTAGCGGGAGTACAGATACGCAGTATTTT
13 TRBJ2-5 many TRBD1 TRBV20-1 CSALQGWQETQYF TGCAGTGCTCTACAGGGGTGGCAAGAGACCCAGTACTTC
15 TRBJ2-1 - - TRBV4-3 CASSQDTGGGNEQFF TGCGCCAGCAGCCAAGACACGGGCGGCGGTAATGAGCAGTTCTTC
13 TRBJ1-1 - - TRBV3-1 CASSQTGSYEAFF TGTGCCAGCAGCCAAACCGGGAGCTATGAAGCTTTCTTT
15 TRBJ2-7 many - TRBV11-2 CASSTNRAMGYEQYF TGTGCCAGCAGCACTAACAGGGCCATGGGCTACGAGCAGTACTTC
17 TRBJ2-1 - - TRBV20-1 CSATPRDPLEDYNEQFF TGCAGTGCCACGCCTCGGGACCCGTTGGAGGATTACAATGAGCAGTTCTTC
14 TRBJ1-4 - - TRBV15 CATSRGSRDEKLFF TGTGCCACCAGCAGGGGGAGCAGGGACGAAAAACTGTTTTTT
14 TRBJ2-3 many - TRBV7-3 CASSFSGVGDTQYF TGTGCCAGCAGCTTTAGTGGCGTTGGCGATACGCAGTATTTT
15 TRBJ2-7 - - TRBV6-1 CASSASPDPTYEQYF TGTGCCAGCAGTGCAAGCCCTGACCCCACCTACGAGCAGTACTTC
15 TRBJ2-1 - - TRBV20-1 CSARDGQRGDNEQFF TGCAGTGCTAGAGATGGCCAGAGGGGGGACAATGAGCAGTTCTTC
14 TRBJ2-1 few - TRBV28 CASSTGLISDEQFF TGTGCCAGCAGTACCGGACTAATCAGCGATGAGCAGTTCTTC
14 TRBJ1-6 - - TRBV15 CATSRDSGNSPLHF TGTGCCACCAGCAGGGACAGCGGGAATTCACCCCTCCACTTT
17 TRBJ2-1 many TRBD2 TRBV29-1 CSGRVTSEAGSYNEQFF TGCAGCGGCAGAGTAACTAGCGAGGCCGGCTCCTACAATGAGCAGTTCTTC
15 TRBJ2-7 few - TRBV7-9 CASSGIYRVPHEQYF TGTGCCAGCAGCGGCATCTACAGGGTCCCCCATGAGCAGTACTTC
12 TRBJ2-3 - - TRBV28 CASSIRRDAQYF TGTGCCAGCAGTATCCGCCGGGATGCGCAGTATTTT
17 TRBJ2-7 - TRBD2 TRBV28 CASSLRLAGLQNYEQYF TGTGCCAGCAGTTTGAGGCTAGCGGGACTTCAGAACTACGAGCAGTACTTC
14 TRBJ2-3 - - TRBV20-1 CSAEFLARTDTQYF TGCAGTGCTGAGTTCTTAGCGAGGACAGATACGCAGTATTTT
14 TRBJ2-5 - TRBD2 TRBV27 CASSSWGGQETQYF TGTGCCAGCAGTTCGTGGGGGGGGCAAGAGACCCAGTACTTC
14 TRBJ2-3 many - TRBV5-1 CASGDPMEKDTQYF TGCGCCAGCGGTGACCCCATGGAGAAGGATACGCAGTATTTT
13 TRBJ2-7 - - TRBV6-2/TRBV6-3 CASRRSTTYEQYF TGTGCCAGCCGTCGGAGCACAACCTACGAGCAGTACTTC
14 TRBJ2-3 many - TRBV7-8 CASSLLNVADTQYF TGTGCCAGCAGCTTGTTAAATGTGGCAGATACGCAGTATTTT
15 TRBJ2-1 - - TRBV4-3 CASSQDGEPYNEQFF TGCGCCAGCAGCCAAGATGGCGAGCCCTACAATGAGCAGTTCTTC
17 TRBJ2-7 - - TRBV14 CASSLALSWGTSSEQYF TGTGCCAGCAGCCTAGCGCTCAGCTGGGGCACCTCTAGTGAGCAGTACTTC
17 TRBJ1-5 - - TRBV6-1 CASTPSRSGGNNQPQHF TGTGCCAGCACCCCGTCGAGATCGGGGGGGAACAATCAGCCCCAGCATTTT
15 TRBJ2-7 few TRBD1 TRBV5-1 CASSLLQGALGEQYF TGCGCCAGCAGCTTGTTACAGGGGGCCCTTGGAGAGCAGTACTTC
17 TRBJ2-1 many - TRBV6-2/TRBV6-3 CASSYSPPDGLYNEQFF TGTGCCAGCAGTTACTCCCCTCCGGACGGCCTCTACAATGAGCAGTTCTTC
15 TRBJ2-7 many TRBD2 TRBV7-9 CASSRAGGPTNEQYF TGTGCCAGCAGCCGAGCGGGAGGGCCGACCAACGAGCAGTACTTC
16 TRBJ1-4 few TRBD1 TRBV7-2 CASSLGQGGTNEKLFF TGTGCCAGCAGCTTGGGACAGGGAGGCACTAATGAAAAACTGTTTTTT
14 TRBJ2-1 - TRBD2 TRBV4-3 CASSQETSGTEQFF TGCGCCAGCAGCCAAGAAACTAGCGGGACCGAGCAGTTCTTC
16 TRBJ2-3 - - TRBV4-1 CASSQEGSGLTDTQYF TGCGCCAGCAGCCAAGAGGGATCAGGGTTGACAGATACGCAGTATTTT
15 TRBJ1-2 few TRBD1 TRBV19 CASSIGQGAFDGYTF TGTGCCAGTAGTATCGGACAGGGTGCTTTCGATGGCTACACCTTC